Detailed here is one T cell receptor beta chain. This record belongs to a study of shared T cell receptors in the human thymus. Germline V gene lookup returns CDR1 SNHLY and CDR2 FYNNEI. The CDR3 extends over 16 amino acids. Trimming left V 1 base short and J 2 bases short, with 13 bases between. The assay was immunoSEQ multiplex PCR, and TCRdb's table has in-frame clones only and misses some. The sample has hundreds of thousands of clones, roughly 88% seen once. Another study also made use of these data, one on human thymus T cells. That publication notes: Serving as donors were healthy Finnish infants, each of whom was having open corrective surgery for congenital heart defects. Thymus tissue was removed during corrective cardiac surgery. Related studies noted strongly shared thymic repertoires across unrelated people.

The chain links TRBV2 to TRBJ2-3, with TRBD2 as a possible D gene (6 bases). Sample: thymocytes. The sequence derives from a girl under three years old with a congenital heart defect. For the CDR3, the DNA is TGTGCCAGCAGTGAAGACCGGGACTTGAACACAGATACGCAGTATTTT. This encodes CASSEDRDLNTDTQYF. Together with reference TRBV2 and TRBJ2-3, the CDR3 gives the full variable domain: EPEVTQTPSHQVTQMGQEVILRCVPISNHLYFYWYRQILGQKVEFLVSFYNNEISEKSEIFDDQFSVERPDGSNFTLKIRSTKLEDSAMYFCASSEDRDLNTDTQYFGPGTRLTVL.